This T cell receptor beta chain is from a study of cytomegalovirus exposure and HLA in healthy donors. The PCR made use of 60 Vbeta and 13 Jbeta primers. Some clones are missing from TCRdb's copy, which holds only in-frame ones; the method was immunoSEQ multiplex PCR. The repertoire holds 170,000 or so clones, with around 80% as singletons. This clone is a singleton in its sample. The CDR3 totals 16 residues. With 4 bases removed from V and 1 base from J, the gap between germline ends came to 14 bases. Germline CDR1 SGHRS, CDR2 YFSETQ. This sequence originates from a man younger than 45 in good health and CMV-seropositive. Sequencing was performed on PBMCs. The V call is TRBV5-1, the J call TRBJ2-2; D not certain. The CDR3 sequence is CASSRSQVQNTGELFF. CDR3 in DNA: TGCGCCAGCAGCCGCAGCCAGGTGCAGAACACCGGGGAGCTGTTTTTT.